This is a list of T cell receptor beta chains from one sample in a study of cytomegalovirus exposure and HLA in healthy donors. The table came from immunoSEQ multiplex PCR; TCRdb's copy has only in-frame clones and leaves some out. Among about 150,000 clones listed, approximately 9% were seen once. Sequenced: PBMCs. All receptors come from a male donor in good health and CMV-seronegative. The CDR3 runs from the conserved cysteine through the conserved F or W. Fields, in order: D gene, clone size, V gene, J gene, CDR3 DNA, CDR3 protein. The D gene is left open where the match is weak. Clone size is given for some rows only: seen once, a few or many times, or a class if the clone is expanded.

D gene: NA; clone size: NA; V gene: TRBV10-3; J gene: TRBJ2-2; CDR3 DNA: TGTGCCACCGCACTAGCGAACACCGGGGAGCTGTTTTTT; CDR3 protein: CATALANTGELFF
D gene: TRBD1; clone size: few; V gene: TRBV5-1; J gene: TRBJ2-2; CDR3 DNA: TGCGCCAGCAGCTCCGGTACAGGGGCGACCGGGGAGCTGTTTTTT; CDR3 protein: CASSSGTGATGELFF
D gene: NA; clone size: few; V gene: TRBV5-6; J gene: TRBJ1-5; CDR3 DNA: TGTGCCAGCAGCTTGGGCAGCGGTCAGCCCCAGCATTTT; CDR3 protein: CASSLGSGQPQHF
D gene: NA; clone size: NA; V gene: TRBV28; J gene: TRBJ1-4; CDR3 DNA: TGTGCCAGCAGTTTCTCCAGGGGCGGAGAAAAACTGTTTTTT; CDR3 protein: CASSFSRGGEKLFF
D gene: NA; clone size: NA; V gene: TRBV6-1; J gene: TRBJ2-1; CDR3 DNA: TGTGCCAGCGGGCATATGGGGGAGGCGAACAATGAGCAGTTCTTC; CDR3 protein: CASGHMGEANNEQFF
D gene: NA; clone size: NA; V gene: TRBV28; J gene: TRBJ2-3; CDR3 DNA: TGTGCCAGCAGCTCCGGGACTTTGCAAGATACGCAGTATTTT; CDR3 protein: CASSSGTLQDTQYF
D gene: NA; clone size: few; V gene: TRBV28; J gene: TRBJ1-1; CDR3 DNA: TGTGCCAGCAGTGATACCTACAGGGTCTTGAACACTGAAGCTTTCTTT; CDR3 protein: CASSDTYRVLNTEAFF
D gene: TRBD1; clone size: NA; V gene: TRBV29-1; J gene: TRBJ2-3; CDR3 DNA: TGCAGCGTTGAAAACAGGGGATTAGGAGATACGCAGTATTTT; CDR3 protein: CSVENRGLGDTQYF
D gene: TRBD2; clone size: few; V gene: TRBV5-4; J gene: TRBJ2-3; CDR3 DNA: TGTGCCAGCAGCCCTGGGACTAGCGGGGGGACAGATACGCAGTATTTT; CDR3 protein: CASSPGTSGGTDTQYF
D gene: NA; clone size: few; V gene: TRBV7-3; J gene: TRBJ2-3; CDR3 DNA: TGTGCCAGCAGCTTAACCGGGAGCACAGATACGCAGTATTTT; CDR3 protein: CASSLTGSTDTQYF
D gene: NA; clone size: few; V gene: TRBV25-1; J gene: TRBJ1-4; CDR3 DNA: TGTGCCAGCAGCGCGAGCGGGACTAATGAAAAACTGTTTTTT; CDR3 protein: CASSASGTNEKLFF
D gene: NA; clone size: NA; V gene: TRBV5-4; J gene: TRBJ1-5; CDR3 DNA: TGTGCCAGCAGCTTGTGGGGGGGGCCCCAGCATTTT; CDR3 protein: CASSLWGGPQHF
D gene: NA; clone size: NA; V gene: TRBV7-2; J gene: TRBJ2-5; CDR3 DNA: TGTGCCAGCAGCTTAGGAGGGAGCCGTCGGTCGGAGACCCAGTACTTC; CDR3 protein: CASSLGGSRRSETQYF
D gene: NA; clone size: few; V gene: TRBV2; J gene: TRBJ1-2; CDR3 DNA: TGTGCCAGCACTGGGCCCGGAAGGTATGGCTACACCTTC; CDR3 protein: CASTGPGRYGYTF
D gene: TRBD2; clone size: few; V gene: TRBV7-2; J gene: TRBJ2-2; CDR3 DNA: TGTGCCAGCAGCTTTAGCGGGGGCGGGGAGCTGTTTTTT; CDR3 protein: CASSFSGGGELFF
D gene: TRBD1; clone size: NA; V gene: TRBV7-9; J gene: TRBJ1-5; CDR3 DNA: TGTGCCAGCAGCTTGTCCCCCGGGACAGGGTATTATCAGCCCCAGCATTTT; CDR3 protein: CASSLSPGTGYYQPQHF
D gene: NA; clone size: few; V gene: TRBV29-1; J gene: TRBJ2-1; CDR3 DNA: TGCAGCTCCATCCCAGACTCAAATGCCAATGAGCAGTTCTTC; CDR3 protein: CSSIPDSNANEQFF
D gene: TRBD1; clone size: few; V gene: TRBV6-6; J gene: TRBJ2-7; CDR3 DNA: TGTGCCAGCAGTCGGGACAGGGGACTTCACGAGCAGTACTTC; CDR3 protein: CASSRDRGLHEQYF
D gene: NA; clone size: few; V gene: TRBV5-6; J gene: TRBJ2-7; CDR3 DNA: TGTGCCAGCAGCTTTACAGGGCTCGAGCAGTACTTC; CDR3 protein: CASSFTGLEQYF
D gene: TRBD1; clone size: NA; V gene: TRBV19; J gene: TRBJ2-3; CDR3 DNA: TGTGCCAGTAGTTGGACAGCCGGGACAGAAACCTCAGATACGCAGTATTTT; CDR3 protein: CASSWTAGTETSDTQYF
D gene: NA; clone size: few; V gene: TRBV6-4; J gene: TRBJ2-7; CDR3 DNA: TGTGCCAGCAGTGACTGGGACTCGTCCACGCCCGCCTACGAGCAGTACTTC; CDR3 protein: CASSDWDSSTPAYEQYF
D gene: TRBD1; clone size: few; V gene: TRBV27; J gene: TRBJ1-2; CDR3 DNA: TGTGTCAGCAGTATACAGGGGGAGGGAGGCTATGGCTACACCTTC; CDR3 protein: CVSSIQGEGGYGYTF
D gene: NA; clone size: few; V gene: TRBV5-4; J gene: TRBJ2-3; CDR3 DNA: TGTGCCAGCAGCTTTGACCTAAAGCGCCCAACAACGCAGTATTTT; CDR3 protein: CASSFDLKRPTTQYF
D gene: NA; clone size: NA; V gene: TRBV28; J gene: TRBJ2-3; CDR3 DNA: TGTGCCAGCAGTTTACTGGTGGGCGGGGGCACAGATACGCAGTATTTT; CDR3 protein: CASSLLVGGGTDTQYF
D gene: NA; clone size: few; V gene: TRBV11-1; J gene: TRBJ1-1; CDR3 DNA: TGTGCCAGCAGCCACGGGGGGAACACTGAAGCTTTCTTT; CDR3 protein: CASSHGGNTEAFF
D gene: NA; clone size: NA; V gene: TRBV28; J gene: TRBJ2-7; CDR3 DNA: TGTGCCAGCAGTTTCCCCCAGGGATTCGAGCAGTACTTC; CDR3 protein: CASSFPQGFEQYF
D gene: TRBD1; clone size: few; V gene: TRBV19; J gene: TRBJ1-3; CDR3 DNA: TGTGCCAGTATGAGAGGGACAGTCGAAGGAAACACCATATATTTT; CDR3 protein: CASMRGTVEGNTIYF
D gene: NA; clone size: NA; V gene: TRBV28; J gene: TRBJ2-7; CDR3 DNA: TGTGCCAGCAGTACCCCAGCAGGGGCCCCCTACGAGCAGTACTTC; CDR3 protein: CASSTPAGAPYEQYF
D gene: NA; clone size: NA; V gene: TRBV4-1; J gene: TRBJ1-1; CDR3 DNA: TGCGCCAGCAGCCGGGGGACTGCGAACACTGAAGCTTTCTTT; CDR3 protein: CASSRGTANTEAFF
D gene: TRBD1; clone size: few; V gene: TRBV6-1; J gene: TRBJ1-2; CDR3 DNA: TGTGCCAGCAGTGGGGACAGGGGGATTGGTGGCTACCCCTTC; CDR3 protein: CASSGDRGIGGYPF
D gene: NA; clone size: few; V gene: TRBV19; J gene: TRBJ2-7; CDR3 DNA: TGTGCCAGTAGTATATTCGGGTTGGACTACGAGCAGTACTTC; CDR3 protein: CASSIFGLDYEQYF
D gene: TRBD2; clone size: NA; V gene: TRBV4-3; J gene: TRBJ2-2; CDR3 DNA: TGCGCCAGCAGCCAAGAAGGCGGGGGGGTTACCGGGGAGCTGTTTTTT; CDR3 protein: CASSQEGGGVTGELFF
D gene: NA; clone size: few; V gene: TRBV28; J gene: TRBJ1-2; CDR3 DNA: TGTGCCAGCAGTTCTAGGTATGGCTACACCTTC; CDR3 protein: CASSSRYGYTF
D gene: NA; clone size: few; V gene: TRBV7-2; J gene: TRBJ1-5; CDR3 DNA: TGTGCCAGCAGCTTAGCGCCCCAGGTCAATCAGCCCCAGCATTTT; CDR3 protein: CASSLAPQVNQPQHF
D gene: TRBD2; clone size: NA; V gene: TRBV7-9; J gene: TRBJ2-1; CDR3 DNA: TGTGCCAGCAGCTTAGTCCCGGGACTAGCGGGGGCGGTGATGGATGAGCAGTTCTTC; CDR3 protein: CASSLVPGLAGAVMDEQFF
D gene: TRBD1; clone size: few; V gene: TRBV30; J gene: TRBJ1-5; CDR3 DNA: TGTGCCTGGAGTAAGACAGGGTTCAATCAGCCCCAGCATTTT; CDR3 protein: CAWSKTGFNQPQHF
D gene: NA; clone size: NA; V gene: TRBV27; J gene: TRBJ2-7; CDR3 DNA: TGTGCCAGCACGTCGGGTGGCGAGCAGTACTTC; CDR3 protein: CASTSGGEQYF
D gene: NA; clone size: NA; V gene: TRBV4-1; J gene: TRBJ1-4; CDR3 DNA: TGCGCCAGCAGCCAAGAGGGCAGTCGGGAAAAACTGTTTTTT; CDR3 protein: CASSQEGSREKLFF
D gene: NA; clone size: NA; V gene: TRBV5-6; J gene: TRBJ2-5; CDR3 DNA: TGTGCCAGCAGCCGGGAACGATTGCAAGAGACCCAGTACTTC; CDR3 protein: CASSRERLQETQYF
D gene: TRBD2; clone size: NA; V gene: TRBV7-3; J gene: TRBJ2-2; CDR3 DNA: TGTGCCAGCAGCTTATTGGCTAGCGGGAGTGCCGGGGAGCTGTTTTTT; CDR3 protein: CASSLLASGSAGELFF